The present T cell receptor beta chain was sequenced within a study of blood T cell repertoires in COVID-19. The CDR3 spans 14 residues. V shed 3 bases and J shed 1 base, with 10 bases lying between them. CDR1 is MNHNS and CDR2 is SASEGT in the germline V gene. Using immunoSEQ multiplex PCR, the repertoire was profiled, and TCRdb retains in-frame clones only, with some absent. The sample includes over 250,000 clones, nearly 90% of them seen just once. Input material: PBMCs or T cells enriched from blood (not recorded which). This TCR derives from a woman in her sixties or seventies who had recovered from COVID-19. The rearrangement uses TRBV6-1 and TRBJ2-7, with TRBD2 as a possible D gene (6 bases). The CDR3 reads CASSDEGGSYEQYF. CDR3 DNA: TGTGCCAGCAGTGACGAGGGAGGTTCCTACGAGCAGTACTTC.